This entry lists 22 T cell receptor beta chains sequenced from one sample in a study of T cells in Graves' hyperthyroidism and ophthalmopathy. The source material, RNA transcripts, was used to amplify TCR beta CDR3 regions. An initial round of RT-PCR targeting the TCR CDR3 relied on the HTBI primer set. Using its own MiXCR run on the multiplex PCR reads, TCRdb lists one record per CDR3 protein. This sample has hundreds of thousands of distinct CDR3 sequences; 13% to 15% occur once, and the top ten carry under 15%. Sequenced sample: blood. These receptor sequences come from a woman aged 45-65 years with Graves' ophthalmopathy.

In its sample, this clonotype was seen many times. The V and J genes are TRBV28 and TRBJ2-1, with a tentative D call TRBD2 (5 bases). CDR3 size: 15 residues. Trimming left V 3 bases short and J 6 bases short, with 15 bases between. Germline V gives CDR1 MDHEN, CDR2 SYDVKM. The DNA of the CDR3 is TGTGCCAGCAGTTTCGCGGGCCCGAGGGCCAATGAGCAGTTCTTC. It yields the protein CASSFAGPRANEQFF.

The chain carries TRBV5-4 and TRBJ1-2; tentatively, D is TRBD1 (6 bases). The CDR3 contains 14 residues. Germline assignment: CDR1 SGHNT and CDR2 YYREEE (reference sequence). The V and J ends lost 2 bases and 6 bases respectively, with 14 bases between them. The CDR3 nucleotides are TGTGCCAGCAGCTTATTGGGGGGCGCGCATGGCTACACCTTC. This translates into CASSLLGGAHGYTF.

This clonotype was found many times. The gene calls are TRBV7-3 and TRBJ1-6, with 8 positions matching TRBD1. CDR3 length: 15 residues. J gave up 7 bases and V 5 bases, and 7 bases lay outside the gene matches. Germline-derived CDR1 and CDR2 are SGHTA and FQGTGA. The CDR3 protein is CASSRQGTTNSPLHF. The CDR3 nucleotides read TGTGCCAGCAGCAGACAGGGGACGACCAATTCACCCCTCCACTTT.

This clonotype has only a few counts. The genes are TRBV15 and TRBJ2-3, with D perhaps being TRBD1 or TRBD2 (5 bases each). V lost 2 bases and J 12 bases, leaving 18 bases between the germline ends. The CDR3 spans 14 residues. From germline, CDR1 is LNHNV and CDR2 YYDKDF (reference sequence). The CDR3 DNA is TGTGCCACCAGCAGACTCTCCACGGGACCGCGTCAGTATTTT. Translation: CATSRLSTGPRQYF.

This clonotype was seen only a few times. The gene calls are TRBV24-1 and TRBJ2-1, with TRBD2 matching 8 bases. This CDR3 has 16 amino acids. The ends lost 3 bases at V and 6 bases at J; junction bases unmatched: 9. Looked up from germline, CDR1 is KGHDR and CDR2 is SFDVKD. The CDR3 sequence is CATSDRPGLGSNEQFF. The CDR3 coding sequence is TGTGCCACCAGTGATCGACCGGGACTAGGAAGCAATGAGCAGTTCTTC.

This clonotype came up a few times. The chain couples TRBV9 to TRBJ1-5; possibly TRBD1 for D (6 bases). This CDR3 has 15 amino acids. Germline CDR1 SGDLS, CDR2 YYNGEE. Trimming took 0 bases from V and 2 from J, leaving 9 bases between them. The CDR3 sequence: CASSVGGAGNQPQHF. CDR3 DNA: TGTGCCAGCAGCGTAGGGGGGGCTGGCAATCAGCCCCAGCATTTT.

This clonotype was seen more than once but under ten times. The genes are TRBV20-1 and TRBJ1-5, with D uncertain. The V gene lost 5 bases and the J gene lost 5 bases, with 16 bases spanning the gap. The CDR3 is 14 amino acids. Germline V CDR1 and CDR2: DFQATT, SNEGSKA (reference sequence). The CDR3 loop is CSALGRANDQPQHF. The CDR3 coding sequence is TGCAGTGCTTTGGGTAGGGCGAATGATCAGCCCCAGCATTTT.

V and J are TRBV5-4 and TRBJ2-3, with 14 bases aligning to TRBD2. V was pared by 3 bases and J by 3 bases, with 15 bases of the junction left unmatched. The CDR3 contains 20 residues. In germline, CDR1 is SGHNT, CDR2 YYREEE (reference sequence). The CDR3 DNA sequence: TGTGCCAGCAGCTCACTGGGACTAGCGGGAGTTGCGAGGGTAACAGATACGCAGTATTTT. This gives the protein CASSSLGLAGVARVTDTQYF.

This clonotype occurred a few times. The chain links TRBV10-3 to TRBJ2-1; D may be TRBD1 or TRBD2 (5 bases each). The CDR3 extends over 19 amino acids. From germline, CDR1 is ENHRY and CDR2 SYGVKD. Deletions cut 0 bases from V and 1 base from J, with 19 bases between. CDR3 in DNA: TGTGCCATCAGTGAGTCAGTGGGGGACCGCCATGAATCCTACAATGAGCAGTTCTTC. It encodes CAISESVGDRHESYNEQFF.

This chain connects TRBV20-1 to TRBJ2-2; 14 positions agree with TRBD2. The germline V gene encodes CDR1 DFQATT and CDR2 SNEGSKA (reference sequence). This CDR3 contains 19 residues. V dropped 3 bases and J dropped 5; count of bases not matched to a gene: 14. The CDR3 reads CSASTGTSGRKGGTGELFF. CDR3 DNA: TGCAGTGCTAGCACCGGGACTAGCGGGAGAAAAGGCGGGACCGGGGAGCTGTTTTTT.

Concerning this clonotype: Since a much larger clone is just one base distant, this may be a read error. The CDR3 end shows no conserved phenylalanine or tryptophan, and so a read error is likely. The chain links TRBV9 to TRBJ2-1; D is unclear. V was clipped by 0 bases and J by 6 bases, with 10 bases between them. In germline, CDR1 is SGDLS, CDR2 YYNGEE. The CDR3 has 14 amino acids. CDR3: CASSVGPSSNEQFL. CDR3 in DNA: TGTGCCAGCAGCGTAGGTCCTAGTAGCAATGAGCAGTTCCTC.

This clonotype was recorded at least ten times. Compared with germline, one end of the junction differs, possibly owing to a read error. CDR3 region: CASGFASGSYEQYF. As DNA, the CDR3 is TGTGCCAGCGGTTTTGCTAGCGGGTCCTACGAGCAGTACTTC. The genes are TRBV27 and TRBJ2-7, with TRBD2 matching 8 bases. CDR3 length: 14 residues. Germline values: CDR1 MNHEY, CDR2 SMNVEV (reference sequence).

This clonotype was seen many times. This rearrangement joins TRBV3-1 to TRBJ1-5; TRBD1 matches at 8 bases. The CDR3 is 15 amino acids. V shed 3 bases and J 2 bases; nucleotides not matched to a gene: 3. Germline V CDR1 and CDR2: LGHDT, YNNKEL (reference sequence). The CDR3 region is CASSHGQGGNQPQHF. DNA of the CDR3: TGTGCCAGCAGCCATGGACAGGGTGGCAATCAGCCCCAGCATTTT. The full variable domain, its missing parts supplied by reference TRBV3-1 and TRBJ1-5, is DTAVSQTPKYLVTQMGNDKSIKCEQNLGHDTMYWYKQDSKKFLKIMFSYNNKELIINETVPNRFSPKSPDKAHLNLHINSLELGDSAVYFCASSHGQGGNQPQHFGDGTRLSIL.

Ten or more counts support this clonotype. The gene calls are TRBV5-8 and TRBJ2-7; no clear D gene. The CDR3 covers 13 residues. Germline CDR1 SGHTS, CDR2 YDEGEE. Trimming pared 2 bases from V and 0 bases from J, leaving 6 bases between. Here the CDR3 reads CASSLRFSYEQYF. For the CDR3, the DNA is TGTGCCAGCAGCTTACGGTTCTCCTACGAGCAGTACTTC.

This clonotype was found many times. The chain uses TRBV20-1 and TRBJ1-5; D is undetermined. With 2 bases removed from V and 0 bases from J, the gap between germline ends came to 5 bases. The germline gives CDR1 DFQATT, CDR2 SNEGSKA (reference sequence). The CDR3 runs to 13 residues. The CDR3 sequence is CSARKGSNQPQHF. CDR3 DNA: TGCAGTGCTAGAAAGGGTAGCAATCAGCCCCAGCATTTT.

This clonotype appeared many times. This rearrangement joins TRBV20-1 to TRBJ2-7, with D maybe TRBD2 (5 bases). The CDR3 extends over 14 amino acids. Per germline, CDR1 DFQATT and CDR2 SNEGSKA (reference sequence). Trimming took off 1 base at V and 3 bases at J, with 13 bases between the two ends. CDR3 nucleotide sequence: TGCAGTGCTAGAGCTGCCCTAGCAGGCTACGAGCAGTACTTC. The encoded protein is CSARAALAGYEQYF.

This clonotype showed up many times. V usage is TRBV27 and J usage is TRBJ2-7; D is ambiguous. This CDR3 region has 14 residues. Looked up from germline, CDR1 is MNHEY and CDR2 is SMNVEV (reference sequence). V lost 6 bases and J lost 0, with 12 bases in between. CDR3 in DNA: TGTGCCAGCAGACCAGACGGAAACTCCTACGAGCAGTACTTC. It yields the protein CASRPDGNSYEQYF.

This clonotype was recorded many times. The chain employs TRBV2 and TRBJ1-5; the D is unclear. V was pared by 8 bases and J by 5 bases, with 19 bases between. Germline assignment: CDR1 SNHLY and CDR2 FYNNEI. The CDR3 sequence is 15 residues long. The CDR3 DNA follows: TGTGCCAGCGAGGAGAGTAGAGGGAATGATCAGCCCCAGCATTTT. Translation gives CASEESRGNDQPQHF.

Note on this clonotype: This may stem from a read error, because a much larger clone lies one nucleotide away. The chain has TRBV6-1 and TRBJ2-3; D is uncertain. The length of the CDR3 is 15 residues. Trimming took 6 bases from V and 4 from J, leaving 17 bases between them. Germline CDR1 and CDR2: MNHNS and SASEGT. Here the CDR3 reads CASSPLVAGADTQYF. The CDR3 DNA reads TGTGCCAGCAGCCCCCTCGTCGCTGGCGCAGATACGCAGTATTTT.

The sample holds many counts of this clonotype. The J gene is TRBJ2-7, the V gene TRBV20-1, with 11 bases matching TRBD2. CDR3 length equals 15 residues. J was trimmed by 2 bases and V by 3 bases; bases with no gene match: 6. Per the germline V gene, CDR1 is DFQATT and CDR2 is SNEGSKA (reference sequence). The DNA of the CDR3 is TGCAGTGCTAGTCATCTTAGCGGGAGGGCCTACGAGCAGTACTTC. Residues: CSASHLSGRAYEQYF.

The V and J genes are TRBV12-3 or TRBV12-4 and TRBJ2-2; D not certain. The CDR3 is 15 amino acids. Trimming shortened V by 2 bases and J by 3 bases, and 10 bases separated the two germline ends. The CDR3 protein is CASSLKRVDTGELFF. The CDR3 bases are TGTGCCAGCAGTTTAAAGAGAGTAGACACCGGGGAGCTGTTTTTT.

Ten or more counts support this clonotype. The chain combines TRBV2 with TRBJ2-7, with D possibly called TRBD1 or TRBD2 (7 bases each). Germline CDR1 reads SNHLY; CDR2 reads FYNNEI. V lost 11 bases and J 3 bases, leaving 17 bases between the germline ends. The CDR3 spans 13 residues. CDR3 in DNA: TGTGCCGAGGGGGACAGCGGGAACTACGAGCAGTACTTC. Translation: CAEGDSGNYEQYF.